Shown below are 10 T cell receptor beta chains from a single sample sequenced in a study of long-term antiretroviral therapy in people with HIV. They ran version v3.0 of the immunoSEQ assay at survey level. Assay: immunoSEQ multiplex PCR; the TCRdb copy retains only in-frame clones and omits some. The table lists some 40,000 clones, 94% of them singletons. Source: unsorted PBMCs, taken 9 to 9.5 years after starting antiretroviral therapy. The receptors were sampled from a man under 40 with HIV.

The chain has TRBV19 and TRBJ1-5; 8 bases align to TRBD1. The ends lost 5 bases at V and 5 bases at J; junction bases unmatched: 2. The CDR3 sequence is 13 residues long. Per the germline V gene, CDR1 is LNHDA and CDR2 is SQIVND (reference sequence). The CDR3 reads CASSEQGDQPQHF. In DNA, the CDR3 is TGTGCCAGTAGTGAACAGGGGGATCAGCCCCAGCATTTT.

The rearrangement uses TRBV5-6 and TRBJ1-2; TRBD1 aligns across 9 bases. J gave up 3 bases and V 2 bases, and 5 bases lay outside the gene matches. The CDR3 covers 15 residues. CDR1 and CDR2 (germline): SGHDT, YYEEEE. This chain's CDR3 is CASSFVDRGDYGYTF. The DNA for the CDR3 is TGTGCCAGCAGCTTCGTTGACAGGGGGGACTATGGCTACACCTTC.

This chain uses TRBV5-1 with TRBJ1-2; D remains ambiguous. Germline V gives CDR1 SGHRS, CDR2 YFSETQ. V lost 0 bases, J lost 0 bases, and 6 bases lay in between. This CDR3 comprises 14 residues. The CDR3: CASSLAGANYGYTF. The CDR3, as DNA: TGCGCCAGCAGCTTGGCCGGAGCTAACTATGGCTACACCTTC.

The genes are TRBV6-1 and TRBJ1-2; D is unclear. Between the trimmed V and J ends, which lost 7 bases and 5 bases, there was a span of 20 bases. Germline V gene sequence: CDR1 MNHNS, CDR2 SASEGT. This CDR3 has 15 residues. CDR3 DNA: TGTGCCAGCACCCCCGACGGGTTGAATCGGTATGGCTACACCTTC. It translates to CASTPDGLNRYGYTF.

The V call is TRBV6-5, the J call TRBJ2-3; 9 positions agree with TRBD1. The CDR3 is 13 amino acids. Germline loops: CDR1 MNHEY, CDR2 SVGAGI. The junction had 5 bases not matched to a gene; V was cut back by 2 bases and J by 11 bases. The chain's CDR3 is CASSYLRTGEQYF. As DNA, the CDR3 is TGTGCCAGCAGTTACCTCCGGACAGGGGAGCAGTATTTT.

J is TRBJ1-3 and V is TRBV2; D ambiguous. Trimming took 11 bases from V and 2 from J, leaving 16 bases between them. Germline V CDR1 and CDR2: SNHLY, FYNNEI. This CDR3 region has 14 residues. The CDR3 region has the DNA TGTGCCGGGAAAGACACGGGGACTGGAAACACCATATATTTT. Translating gives CAGKDTGTGNTIYF.

The CDR3 loop is CASSTTGNRNQPQHF. The CDR3 DNA is TGTGCCAGCAGTACGACGGGCAACCGCAATCAGCCCCAGCATTTT. The chain links TRBV27 to TRBJ1-5; no firm D call. V lost 5 bases and J lost 2, with 13 bases in between. The CDR3 runs 15 residues. Germline V gives CDR1 MNHEY, CDR2 SMNVEV (reference sequence).

V usage is TRBV7-9 and J usage is TRBJ2-4; no reliable D call. The CDR3 contains 17 residues. V lost 1 base and J lost 2, with 15 bases in between. CDR1 and CDR2 (germline): SEHNR, FQNEAQ (reference sequence). The CDR3 DNA sequence: TGTGCCAGCAGCTTAGACACGGGCAGGTCCCCCAAAAACATTCAGTACTTC. Its translation is CASSLDTGRSPKNIQYF.

The V call is TRBV10-1, the J call TRBJ2-3; no reliable D call. The CDR3 length is 15 residues. The ends were cut back, 2 bases at V and 0 bases at J, with 9 bases in the middle. Germline-derived CDR1 and CDR2 are WNHNN and SYGVQD (reference sequence). Here the CDR3 reads CASSEAEASTDTQYF. The CDR3 DNA reads TGCGCCAGCAGTGAGGCAGAAGCTAGCACAGATACGCAGTATTTT.

A few counts support this clone. This chain uses TRBV6-6 with TRBJ1-5; D not certain. V shed 5 bases and J shed 5 bases, with 16 bases lying between them. Germline values: CDR1 MNHNY, CDR2 SVGAGI (reference sequence). The CDR3 has 15 residues. The CDR3 DNA follows: TGTGCCAGCAGTGACCCCGTGGGTCTCTATCAGCCCCAGCATTTT. It yields the protein CASSDPVGLYQPQHF.